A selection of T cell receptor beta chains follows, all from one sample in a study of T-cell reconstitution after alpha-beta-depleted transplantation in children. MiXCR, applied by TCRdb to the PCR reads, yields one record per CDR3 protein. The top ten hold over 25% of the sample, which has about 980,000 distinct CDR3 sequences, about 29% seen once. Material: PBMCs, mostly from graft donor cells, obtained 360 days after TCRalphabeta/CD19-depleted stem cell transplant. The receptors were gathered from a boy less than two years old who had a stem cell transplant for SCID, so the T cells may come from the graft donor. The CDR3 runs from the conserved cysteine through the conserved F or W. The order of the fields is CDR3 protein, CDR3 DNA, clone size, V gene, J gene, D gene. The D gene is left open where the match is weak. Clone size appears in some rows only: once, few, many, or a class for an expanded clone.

CDR3aa: CASSQGWAGNEQFF; CDR3nt: TGTGCCAGCAGCCAAGGTTGGGCAGGGAATGAGCAGTTCTTC; abundance: once; v_gene: TRBV3-1; j_gene: TRBJ2-1; d_gene: NA
CDR3aa: CASRTGYGYTF; CDR3nt: TGCGCCAGCCGGACGGGATATGGCTACACCTTC; abundance: NA; v_gene: TRBV4-1; j_gene: TRBJ1-2; d_gene: NA
CDR3aa: CASRLTGLGEQYF; CDR3nt: TGTGCCAGCAGGCTCACAGGGTTGGGCGAGCAGTACTTC; abundance: once; v_gene: TRBV12-3/TRBV12-4; j_gene: TRBJ2-7; d_gene: NA
CDR3aa: CASSLQTVQETQYF; CDR3nt: TGCGCCAGCAGCCTCCAGACAGTCCAAGAGACCCAGTACTTC; abundance: few; v_gene: TRBV5-1; j_gene: TRBJ2-5; d_gene: NA
CDR3aa: CASSLTFGSLYEQYF; CDR3nt: TGTGCCAGCAGTCTTACGTTCGGTAGTCTGTACGAGCAGTACTTC; abundance: few; v_gene: TRBV27; j_gene: TRBJ2-7; d_gene: NA
CDR3aa: CASSYRPTRITDTQYF; CDR3nt: TGTGCCAGCAGTTACCGACCCACTCGCATCACAGATACGCAGTATTTT; abundance: few; v_gene: TRBV6-2/TRBV6-3; j_gene: TRBJ2-3; d_gene: NA
CDR3aa: CAISAAGPTNQPQHF; CDR3nt: TGTGCCATCAGTGCCGCGGGACCCACGAATCAGCCCCAGCATTTT; abundance: NA; v_gene: TRBV10-3; j_gene: TRBJ1-5; d_gene: NA
CDR3aa: CSVKGWDKGRGTEAFF; CDR3nt: TGCAGCGTCAAGGGTTGGGACAAGGGTCGAGGAACTGAAGCTTTCTTT; abundance: NA; v_gene: TRBV29-1; j_gene: TRBJ1-1; d_gene: NA
CDR3aa: CASSLRDLNNEQFF; CDR3nt: TGCGCCAGCAGCTTACGGGACTTAAACAATGAGCAGTTCTTC; abundance: few; v_gene: TRBV5-1; j_gene: TRBJ2-1; d_gene: NA
CDR3aa: CASSLARTSPSGANVLTF; CDR3nt: TGTGCCAGCAGCTTAGCCCGGACTAGCCCCTCTGGGGCCAACGTCCTGACTTTC; abundance: few; v_gene: TRBV11-1; j_gene: TRBJ2-6; d_gene: TRBD2
CDR3aa: CASSLGWGGQADTQYF; CDR3nt: TGTGCCAGCAGCTTAGGTTGGGGGGGCCAGGCAGATACGCAGTATTTT; abundance: NA; v_gene: TRBV7-9; j_gene: TRBJ2-3; d_gene: NA
CDR3aa: CASRLAGAYEQYF; CDR3nt: TGCGCCAGCAGGCTAGCGGGGGCGTACGAGCAGTACTTC; abundance: NA; v_gene: TRBV12-3/TRBV12-4; j_gene: TRBJ2-7; d_gene: TRBD2
CDR3aa: CASSGAGQGKSEQYF; CDR3nt: TGTGCCAGCAGTGGAGCGGGACAGGGGAAATCCGAGCAGTACTTC; abundance: many; v_gene: TRBV2; j_gene: TRBJ2-7; d_gene: TRBD1
CDR3aa: CASYRGTAFTEAFF; CDR3nt: TGTGCCAGCTACCGGGGGACAGCTTTTACTGAAGCTTTCTTT; abundance: few; v_gene: TRBV6-1; j_gene: TRBJ1-1; d_gene: TRBD1
CDR3aa: CASSPRTGYNEQFF; CDR3nt: TGTGCCAGCAGCCCTCGGACAGGATACAATGAGCAGTTCTTC; abundance: many; v_gene: TRBV7-9; j_gene: TRBJ2-1; d_gene: TRBD1
CDR3aa: CASRGDGDTQYF; CDR3nt: TGTGCCAGCAGAGGGGACGGCGATACGCAGTATTTT; abundance: few; v_gene: TRBV12-3/TRBV12-4; j_gene: TRBJ2-3; d_gene: NA
CDR3aa: CASSFGRNTEAFF; CDR3nt: TGTGCCAGCAGCTTTGGCAGGAACACTGAAGCTTTCTTT; abundance: many; v_gene: TRBV12-3/TRBV12-4; j_gene: TRBJ1-1; d_gene: NA
CDR3aa: CASSSQRGARYQETQYF; CDR3nt: TGTGCCAGCAGCTCTCAGCGGGGGGCCAGATACCAAGAGACCCAGTACTTC; abundance: NA; v_gene: TRBV28; j_gene: TRBJ2-5; d_gene: TRBD2
CDR3aa: CSVDRTENNEQFF; CDR3nt: TGCAGCGTTGATAGGACGGAAAACAATGAGCAGTTCTTC; abundance: many; v_gene: TRBV29-1; j_gene: TRBJ2-1; d_gene: NA
CDR3aa: CASSAQTSGGSGEQYF; CDR3nt: TGCGCCAGCAGCGCGCAGACTAGCGGGGGTTCGGGCGAGCAGTACTTC; abundance: once; v_gene: TRBV5-1; j_gene: TRBJ2-7; d_gene: TRBD2
CDR3aa: CASSSDHQNTGELFF; CDR3nt: TGTGCCAGCAGCTCTGACCATCAGAACACCGGGGAGCTGTTTTTT; abundance: NA; v_gene: TRBV5-5; j_gene: TRBJ2-2; d_gene: NA
CDR3aa: CASSQAGTSGSYNEQFF; CDR3nt: TGTGCCAGCAGCCAAGCAGGGACTAGCGGATCATACAATGAGCAGTTCTTC; abundance: few; v_gene: TRBV4-2; j_gene: TRBJ2-1; d_gene: TRBD2
CDR3aa: CASSYSRQGITGELFF; CDR3nt: TGTGCCAGCAGTTACTCGAGGCAGGGTATTACCGGGGAGCTGTTTTTT; abundance: NA; v_gene: TRBV6-5; j_gene: TRBJ2-2; d_gene: NA
CDR3aa: CSAHDERSSTDTQYF; CDR3nt: TGCAGTGCTCATGATGAGCGCTCCAGCACAGATACGCAGTATTTT; abundance: NA; v_gene: TRBV20-1; j_gene: TRBJ2-3; d_gene: NA
CDR3aa: CASSPSPAGGLGETQYF; CDR3nt: TGTGCCAGCAGTCCCTCCCCAGCGGGGGGGCTTGGAGAGACCCAGTACTTC; abundance: many; v_gene: TRBV27; j_gene: TRBJ2-5; d_gene: TRBD2
CDR3aa: CSVGTGTTGELFF; CDR3nt: TGCAGCGTAGGGACAGGAACCACCGGGGAGCTGTTTTTT; abundance: few; v_gene: TRBV29-1; j_gene: TRBJ2-2; d_gene: TRBD1
CDR3aa: CSAWDRVSNQPQHF; CDR3nt: TGCAGTGCCTGGGACAGAGTTAGCAATCAGCCCCAGCATTTT; abundance: NA; v_gene: TRBV20-1; j_gene: TRBJ1-5; d_gene: TRBD1
CDR3aa: CASSPRTSGRLTDTQYF; CDR3nt: TGTGCCAGCAGCCCACGGACTAGCGGGCGACTCACAGATACGCAGTATTTT; abundance: NA; v_gene: TRBV7-2; j_gene: TRBJ2-3; d_gene: TRBD2
CDR3aa: CATSRDRRLGDNEQFF; CDR3nt: TGTGCCACCAGCAGAGATCGTAGGCTAGGGGACAATGAGCAGTTCTTC; abundance: few; v_gene: TRBV15; j_gene: TRBJ2-1; d_gene: NA
CDR3aa: CATGLAGGGTQYF; CDR3nt: TGTGCCACGGGACTAGCGGGGGGAGGTACGCAGTATTTT; abundance: few; v_gene: TRBV7-2; j_gene: TRBJ2-3; d_gene: TRBD2
CDR3aa: CASSSGSTMNTEAFF; CDR3nt: TGTGCCAGCAGCTCGGGAAGTACTATGAACACTGAAGCTTTCTTT; abundance: NA; v_gene: TRBV7-2; j_gene: TRBJ1-1; d_gene: NA
CDR3aa: CASSPRLANSPLHF; CDR3nt: TGTGCCAGCAGCCCCCGCTTGGCCAATTCACCCCTCCACTTT; abundance: few; v_gene: TRBV9; j_gene: TRBJ1-6; d_gene: NA
CDR3aa: CATHPNPGQGAEGTEAFF; CDR3nt: TGTGCCACCCACCCAAATCCGGGACAGGGGGCTGAGGGGACTGAAGCTTTCTTT; abundance: NA; v_gene: TRBV25-1; j_gene: TRBJ1-1; d_gene: TRBD1
CDR3aa: CASGSSPGQGADTQYF; CDR3nt: TGTGCTAGTGGTTCGTCGCCGGGACAGGGGGCAGATACGCAGTATTTT; abundance: NA; v_gene: TRBV12-5; j_gene: TRBJ2-3; d_gene: TRBD1
CDR3aa: CASSFLDSRYNEQFF; CDR3nt: TGCGCCAGCAGCTTTTTGGACAGCAGATACAATGAGCAGTTCTTC; abundance: many; v_gene: TRBV5-1; j_gene: TRBJ2-1; d_gene: NA
CDR3aa: CASSPLPDVSGGISYEQYF; CDR3nt: TGCGCCAGCAGCCCGCTTCCCGACGTTAGCGGGGGGATCTCCTACGAGCAGTACTTC; abundance: NA; v_gene: TRBV5-1; j_gene: TRBJ2-7; d_gene: TRBD2
CDR3aa: CASSSWRGWETQYF; CDR3nt: TGTGCCAGCAGTTCGTGGAGGGGTTGGGAGACCCAGTACTTC; abundance: NA; v_gene: TRBV12-3/TRBV12-4; j_gene: TRBJ2-5; d_gene: NA
CDR3aa: CATFRGRGTDTQYF; CDR3nt: TGTGCCACCTTTCGGGGAAGGGGCACAGATACGCAGTATTTT; abundance: NA; v_gene: TRBV24-1; j_gene: TRBJ2-3; d_gene: NA
CDR3aa: CASSRRAAGYEQYF; CDR3nt: TGTGCCAGCAGCCGCAGGGCAGCGGGCTACGAGCAGTACTTC; abundance: NA; v_gene: TRBV3-1; j_gene: TRBJ2-7; d_gene: NA
CDR3aa: CASSLDPATDTQYF; CDR3nt: TGTGCCAGCAGCTTAGACCCGGCCACAGATACGCAGTATTTT; abundance: NA; v_gene: TRBV7-2; j_gene: TRBJ2-3; d_gene: NA
CDR3aa: CASSLGETQNQPQHF; CDR3nt: TGTGCCAGCAGCTTGGGCGAAACTCAGAATCAGCCCCAGCATTTT; abundance: NA; v_gene: TRBV5-8; j_gene: TRBJ1-5; d_gene: NA
CDR3aa: CASSRDGQETQYF; CDR3nt: TGTGCCAGCAGTCGGGACGGACAAGAGACCCAGTACTTC; abundance: few; v_gene: TRBV12-3/TRBV12-4; j_gene: TRBJ2-5; d_gene: NA
CDR3aa: CASSFVGNYEQYF; CDR3nt: TGTGCCAGCAGCTTTGTAGGGAACTACGAGCAGTACTTC; abundance: NA; v_gene: TRBV7-9; j_gene: TRBJ2-7; d_gene: NA
CDR3aa: CASSQEGGGGAKNIQYF; CDR3nt: TGTGCCAGCAGCCAAGAAGGCGGGGGAGGGGCCAAAAACATTCAGTACTTC; abundance: NA; v_gene: TRBV4-2; j_gene: TRBJ2-4; d_gene: TRBD2
CDR3aa: CSARDWGTGEPDTQYF; CDR3nt: TGCAGTGCTAGAGATTGGGGGACAGGGGAACCGGATACGCAGTATTTT; abundance: NA; v_gene: TRBV20-1; j_gene: TRBJ2-3; d_gene: TRBD1
CDR3aa: CASSLVLGKAGGPGETQYF; CDR3nt: TGTGCCAGCAGCCTCGTCCTGGGTAAAGCGGGGGGGCCGGGAGAGACCCAGTACTTC; abundance: NA; v_gene: TRBV12-3/TRBV12-4; j_gene: TRBJ2-5; d_gene: TRBD2
CDR3aa: CASSLGLAGVSYEQYF; CDR3nt: TGCGCCAGCAGCTTAGGACTAGCGGGGGTCTCCTACGAGCAGTACTTC; abundance: NA; v_gene: TRBV5-1; j_gene: TRBJ2-7; d_gene: TRBD2
CDR3aa: CSATPREETQYF; CDR3nt: TGCAGTGCCACCCCCAGAGAAGAGACCCAGTACTTC; abundance: few; v_gene: TRBV20-1; j_gene: TRBJ2-5; d_gene: NA
CDR3aa: CSAASSGSPYEQYF; CDR3nt: TGCAGTGCAGCGAGTAGCGGGTCCCCCTACGAGCAGTACTTC; abundance: few; v_gene: TRBV20-1; j_gene: TRBJ2-7; d_gene: TRBD2
CDR3aa: CASSPPADTQYF; CDR3nt: TGTGCCAGCTCACCGCCAGCAGATACGCAGTATTTT; abundance: many; v_gene: TRBV18; j_gene: TRBJ2-3; d_gene: NA
CDR3aa: CASSPGHPANTEAFF; CDR3nt: TGCGCCAGCAGCCCTGGACACCCCGCGAACACTGAAGCTTTCTTT; abundance: NA; v_gene: TRBV5-1; j_gene: TRBJ1-1; d_gene: NA
CDR3aa: CASSLAGTGFTAQFF; CDR3nt: TGCGCCAGCAGCTTGGCCGGGACAGGGTTTACGGCGCAGTTCTTC; abundance: NA; v_gene: TRBV5-1; j_gene: TRBJ2-1; d_gene: TRBD1
CDR3aa: CASSGQIYYEQYF; CDR3nt: TGTGCCAGCAGCGGACAGATCTACTACGAGCAGTACTTC; abundance: few; v_gene: TRBV2; j_gene: TRBJ2-7; d_gene: NA
CDR3aa: CASSLGRSDTGELFF; CDR3nt: TGCGCCAGCAGCTTAGGGAGGTCGGACACCGGGGAGCTGTTTTTT; abundance: NA; v_gene: TRBV5-1; j_gene: TRBJ2-2; d_gene: NA
CDR3aa: CASSYWAEQFF; CDR3nt: TGTGCCAGCAGTTACTGGGCTGAGCAGTTCTTC; abundance: few; v_gene: TRBV6-6; j_gene: TRBJ2-1; d_gene: NA
CDR3aa: CASSDLAGDDTQYF; CDR3nt: TGTGCCAGCAGTGACCTAGCGGGGGACGATACGCAGTATTTT; abundance: NA; v_gene: TRBV25-1; j_gene: TRBJ2-3; d_gene: TRBD2
CDR3aa: CASSSPGGSGYTF; CDR3nt: TGCGCCAGCAGTTCCCCCGGGGGTTCTGGCTACACCTTC; abundance: NA; v_gene: TRBV5-1; j_gene: TRBJ1-2; d_gene: NA
CDR3aa: CASSPRQGRNQPQHF; CDR3nt: TGTGCCAGCAGCCCGCGGCAGGGGAGAAATCAGCCCCAGCATTTT; abundance: NA; v_gene: TRBV12-3/TRBV12-4; j_gene: TRBJ1-5; d_gene: NA
CDR3aa: CASSFAAGRSYEQYF; CDR3nt: TGCGCCAGCAGCTTTGCGGCGGGGCGTTCCTACGAGCAGTACTTC; abundance: few; v_gene: TRBV5-1; j_gene: TRBJ2-7; d_gene: NA